Described below is a single T cell receptor (beta chain) sequence and its context. The specificity of this receptor is unknown. The input lacks base qualities; no much larger clone sits a single base away. The sample originates from a study of beta chain features in type 1 diabetes (dated by TCRdb to the late 2010s). About the full investigation: Mean age, gender distribution, total cell number and subset yield did not differ between patients and healthy donors. A total of roughly 98,000,000 sorted cells were examined across all samples, and a strong correlation was observed between cell number per subset and RNA yield. In the study, TCRB repertoires of sorted circulating CD4+ T cell subsets from recently diagnosed type 1 diabetes patients were compared with those of matched healthy donors. Regulatory and stem cell-like memory subsets were isolated from only 8 patients and about 8 healthy donors, whereas naive and central memory subsets came from all 28 donors.

Broad study findings and their caveats: At VDJ recombination sites, patients with type 1 diabetes made fewer insertions and deleted more nucleotides, a pattern implying thymic rearrangement abnormalities. Because cDNA was sequenced instead of genomic DNA, activated cells with high expression could be over-represented, although the groups did not differ in activation or CD3 levels. The naive, central memory and regulatory TCRB repertoires appeared to resemble one another more closely among patients than among healthy donors. Shorter templates might be favored by PCR, yet because patient and control samples were amplified and corrected together, any such skew would affect both groups equally. Type 1 diabetes patients showed a moderate but significant shortening of TCRB CDR3 length in all four CD4+ subsets. HLA sub-analyses involved small numbers of individuals, so any influence of HLA type on TCRB rearrangement remained unresolved.

CDR1 and CDR2 are drawn from the germline V gene: KGHSH, LQKENI. The CDR3 starts with the cysteine, ends with the phenylalanine, and has 15 residues. Only the CDR3 portion is preserved as DNA: 45 bases, with reading frame beginning at the first base. V loses 0 bases, J loses 0 bases, and the germline ends lie 8 bases apart. The High Capacity cDNA Reverse Transcription Kit was used to reverse transcribe all of the isolated RNA, meaning that expressed TCRB transcripts were what got sequenced. Deep immunoSEQ sequencing was performed on naive, central memory and regulatory T cell samples, with an average of around 3.4 million total reads per sample. Sorted cells were lysed in RLT buffer and RNA was extracted with DNase-treated RNeasy Micro or Mini kits, depending on cell number. To prevent cross-contamination, every cell subset was processed on its own, while patient and healthy donor samples were processed together. TCRB sequences were amplified from cDNA with the immunoSEQ multiplex PCR, producing 87-bp fragments spanning the CDR3 region. Sequencing of the amplicons was done on the Illumina HiSeq platform. Turning to the authors' computational methods: PCR bias was computationally corrected using synthetic template baselines, reads within Hamming distance 2 were collapsed, and singletons that could not be merged were discarded. By aligning reads against IMGT, V, D and J genes, CDR3 length, and insertions or deletions at six rearrangement sites were assigned. Within each subset, clonotype counts were normalized to sorted cell number, after which true diversity and Gini coefficients were computed with the tcR R package. The overlap coefficient, calculated on TCRB nucleotide sequences, was used to measure repertoire sharing. Out-of-frame TCRB sequences from naive cells were analyzed as a proxy for the pre-selection repertoire. TCRdb took this table from immuneACCESS and kept in-frame rearrangements with V and J called. Such tables lack part of the clones; where checked against another copy, unresolved V genes explain under half of the gap, and the rest is unexplained. That table furnishes V, J and clone size, whereas the DNA furnished D and trimming. Across this sample there are under 450,000 clones, with approximately 16% seen only once. The biggest ten clones account for under 0.02% of the sample.

From each donor, a single peripheral blood sample of around 0.12 L on average was drawn into heparinised tubes. Naive, central memory, regulatory and stem cell-like memory CD4+ T cells were sorted on a BD FACSAria II using a panel including CD45RO, CCR7, CD25, CD127, CD95 and CD27. All sorted populations exceeded 95% purity. PBMCs were separated immediately by Lymphoprep density gradient centrifugation and were stained directly, without being cultured. So that batch effects would be minimized, each experiment stained and sorted samples in pairs, pairing one healthy donor with one patient. This TCR derives from a woman between 18 and 30 years old in good health. The sample was naive CD4+ T cells from blood. What the cell subset or site label conveys for this sample: true naive CD4+ T cells. The V and J segments used are TRBV18 and TRBJ1-2, with an unclear D gene assignment. The DNA sequence follows: TGTGCCAGCTCACCACCCCCTCCAGCTAACTATGGCTACACCTTC. Its translation reads: CASSPPPPANYGYTF.